This is a list of T cell receptor beta chains from one sample in a study of blood T cell repertoires in COVID-19. Generated by immunoSEQ multiplex PCR, the TCRdb table keeps only in-frame clones and is missing some. The sample includes fewer than 150,000 clones, approximately 80% seen only once; the top ten take over 5%. Sequences were obtained from peripheral blood. These receptors came from a human donor in a cohort sampled during active COVID-19. Both conserved end residues are part of each CDR3. Fields, in order: J gene, V gene, clone size, D gene, CDR3 protein, CDR3 DNA. The D gene is left open where the match is weak. Clone size is given for some rows only: seen once, a few or many times, or a class if the clone is expanded.

j_gene: TRBJ1-5
v_gene: TRBV28
abundance: NA
d_gene: NA
CDR3aa: CASQGLQPQHF
CDR3nt: TGTGCCAGCCAAGGACTTCAGCCCCAGCATTTT

j_gene: TRBJ2-3
v_gene: TRBV2
abundance: NA
d_gene: TRBD1
CDR3aa: CASYGRDRGGDTQYF
CDR3nt: TGTGCCAGCTACGGGCGGGACAGGGGGGGAGATACGCAGTATTTT

j_gene: TRBJ1-5
v_gene: TRBV2
abundance: once
d_gene: NA
CDR3aa: CASSESGGDQPQHF
CDR3nt: TGTGCCAGCAGTGAAAGTGGGGGCGATCAGCCCCAGCATTTT

j_gene: TRBJ1-2
v_gene: TRBV4-1
abundance: many
d_gene: TRBD1
CDR3aa: CASSQEVGGTGQNYGYTF
CDR3nt: TGCGCCAGCAGCCAAGAAGTTGGAGGGACAGGCCAGAACTATGGCTACACCTTC

j_gene: TRBJ1-5
v_gene: TRBV2
abundance: few
d_gene: NA
CDR3aa: CASRNQGLSNQPQHF
CDR3nt: TGTGCCAGCAGAAACCAGGGGTTGAGCAATCAGCCCCAGCATTTT

j_gene: TRBJ2-3
v_gene: TRBV25-1
abundance: NA
d_gene: TRBD1
CDR3aa: CASSALTGVTDTQYF
CDR3nt: TGTGCCAGCAGTGCTTTGACAGGGGTCACAGATACGCAGTATTTT

j_gene: TRBJ2-7
v_gene: TRBV6-2/TRBV6-3
abundance: NA
d_gene: TRBD1
CDR3aa: CASSRGQGYSYEQYF
CDR3nt: TGTGCCAGCAGCCGGGGACAGGGCTACTCCTACGAGCAGTACTTC

j_gene: TRBJ1-1
v_gene: TRBV7-3
abundance: NA
d_gene: TRBD1
CDR3aa: CASSSTGVTEAFF
CDR3nt: TGTGCCAGCAGCTCCACAGGGGTAACTGAAGCTTTCTTT

j_gene: TRBJ1-3
v_gene: TRBV4-2
abundance: NA
d_gene: NA
CDR3aa: CASSLDNSGNTIYF
CDR3nt: TGTGCCAGCAGCCTTGACAACTCTGGAAACACCATATATTTT

j_gene: TRBJ2-5
v_gene: TRBV7-8
abundance: few
d_gene: NA
CDR3aa: CASSPRARGPILSETQYF
CDR3nt: TGTGCCAGCAGCCCCAGGGCGCGGGGCCCCATACTATCAGAGACCCAGTACTTC

j_gene: TRBJ2-7
v_gene: TRBV5-5
abundance: NA
d_gene: TRBD1
CDR3aa: CASSLQGDFEQYF
CDR3nt: TGTGCCAGCAGCCTACAGGGGGACTTCGAGCAGTACTTC

j_gene: TRBJ1-6
v_gene: TRBV7-2
abundance: NA
d_gene: NA
CDR3aa: CASSQGAITYNSPLHF
CDR3nt: TGTGCCAGCAGCCAAGGGGCAATCACCTATAATTCACCCCTCCACTTT

j_gene: TRBJ2-1
v_gene: TRBV7-3
abundance: few
d_gene: TRBD1
CDR3aa: CASSSISGTGGYNEQFF
CDR3nt: TGTGCCAGCAGTTCAATTTCCGGGACAGGGGGCTACAATGAGCAGTTCTTC

j_gene: TRBJ1-4
v_gene: TRBV11-2
abundance: NA
d_gene: NA
CDR3aa: CASSFGGLNEKLFF
CDR3nt: TGTGCCAGCAGCTTCGGGGGTTTAAATGAAAAACTGTTTTTT

j_gene: TRBJ2-7
v_gene: TRBV4-1
abundance: NA
d_gene: NA
CDR3aa: CASSQDQGTYEQYF
CDR3nt: TGCGCCAGCAGCCAAGATCAGGGAACCTACGAGCAGTACTTC

j_gene: TRBJ1-2
v_gene: TRBV4-3
abundance: NA
d_gene: TRBD1
CDR3aa: CASSPTGNYGYTF
CDR3nt: TGCGCCAGCAGCCCGACAGGGAACTATGGCTACACCTTC

j_gene: TRBJ1-1
v_gene: TRBV18
abundance: few
d_gene: NA
CDR3aa: CASSPVVNTEAFF
CDR3nt: TGTGCCAGCTCACCGGTAGTAAACACTGAAGCTTTCTTT

j_gene: TRBJ1-1
v_gene: TRBV7-2
abundance: NA
d_gene: TRBD1
CDR3aa: CASSIGTGGYTEAFF
CDR3nt: TGTGCCAGCAGTATTGGGACAGGGGGGTACACTGAAGCTTTCTTT

j_gene: TRBJ1-4
v_gene: TRBV19
abundance: once
d_gene: NA
CDR3aa: CASSPRDIPNEKLFF
CDR3nt: TGTGCCAGTAGTCCACGGGACATTCCTAATGAAAAACTGTTTTTT

j_gene: TRBJ2-7
v_gene: TRBV12-5
abundance: NA
d_gene: TRBD1
CDR3aa: CASGLVFSGTGSYEQYF
CDR3nt: TGTGCTAGTGGTTTGGTATTTTCCGGGACAGGGTCCTACGAGCAGTACTTC

j_gene: TRBJ1-1
v_gene: TRBV6-5
abundance: NA
d_gene: NA
CDR3aa: CASSWTANTEAFF
CDR3nt: TGTGCCAGCAGTTGGACAGCGAACACTGAAGCTTTCTTT